Reported below is one T cell receptor (beta chain). What it binds is unknown. The data were obtained in a study of T cell repertoires in cytomegalovirus infection. Study context: Public TCR beta signature analysis indicated the presence of both CMV infection and matching HLA type.

TCRdb re-called the reads with MiXCR, one entry per CDR3 protein. The sample has approximately 81,000 distinct CDR3 sequences, 20% to 30% seen once. The CDR3 is 14 amino acids. Germline trimming cut 4 bases from V and 2 bases from J; bases unmatched to any gene: 5. Looked up from germline, CDR1 is LGHDT and CDR2 is YNNKEL (reference sequence). The chain is built from TRBV3-1 and TRBJ2-7, with 7 bases aligning to TRBD1. This specimen was CD8+ T cells from cultured PBMCs, taken from culture after CMV antigen stimulation. The sequence was obtained from a human donor in good health (CMV status not recorded). Some clones in this sample may be carry-over from other donors' samples. The DNA of the CDR3 is TGTGCCAGCAGCCCAGGACAGGTCACCTACGAGCAGTACTTC. Protein sequence: CASSPGQVTYEQYF.